These T cell receptor beta chains were read from a single sample in a study of beta chain features in type 1 diabetes. The repertoire was sequenced with immunoSEQ multiplex PCR; TCRdb's copy has only in-frame clones and lacks some. The table lists 250,000 to 350,000 clones, 13% to 15% of them singletons. Material for sequencing was central memory CD4+ T cells from blood. The receptors were sampled from a man aged 25 to 40 in good health. Both conserved end residues are part of each CDR3. Expanded clones are given a class, and other clones once, few, many or no size at all.

v_call	clone_size	j_call	cdr3_aa
TRBV7-2	NA	TRBJ1-2	CASSPGDRSRYGYTF
TRBV5-1	few	TRBJ1-3	CASSLDRGFGNTIYF
TRBV11-2	NA	TRBJ2-3	CASSLYQGATDTQYF
TRBV10-3	many	TRBJ2-1	CAISGRTSGSDEQFF
TRBV4-3	NA	TRBJ2-1	CASSQESQPDNEQFF
TRBV19	NA	TRBJ1-5	CASTSTWGGNQPQHF
TRBV7-2	few	TRBJ1-2	CASSLTGHEASNYGYTF
TRBV6-5	many	TRBJ2-2	CASSPGVGLFF
TRBV5-1	many	TRBJ2-7	CASSLDNGSYEQYF
TRBV11-2	NA	TRBJ2-7	CASSLRRGQSSSYEQYF
TRBV5-4	few	TRBJ2-3	CASSRLAGEGTDTQYF
TRBV12-5	NA	TRBJ2-3	CASGLRTSVSTDTQYF
TRBV6-1	NA	TRBJ2-3	CASIEPQGITDTQYF
TRBV19	few	TRBJ2-3	CASSKGWQGTDTQYF
TRBV29-1	NA	NA	CSVRTVGETQYF
TRBV2	few	TRBJ2-3	CASNRGDTQYF
TRBV2	NA	TRBJ1-5	CASNPTGDQPQHF
TRBV7-8	NA	TRBJ1-2	CASSPGGTPYGYTF
TRBV7-2	NA	TRBJ2-7	CASSSRDGSYEQYF
TRBV11-2	NA	TRBJ2-1	CASSPRLAGYYNEQFF
TRBV4-3	few	TRBJ2-3	CASSQNPSRGDTQYF
TRBV19	many	TRBJ1-4	CASRFGDSATNEKLFF
TRBV7-2	NA	TRBJ1-1	CASSSTGIGKAFF
TRBV30	few	TRBJ2-4	CAWSASLNLAKNIQYF
TRBV5-4	NA	TRBJ2-2	CASSGISGEDTGELFF
TRBV5-5	few	TRBJ2-5	CASEMKPKETQYF
TRBV7-2	few	TRBJ2-1	CASSPDSAGSSYNEQFF
TRBV5-1	few	TRBJ2-7	CASSLGRSTLGYEQYF
TRBV7-2	few	TRBJ1-2	CASSSGDSNYGYTF
TRBV7-2	few	TRBJ2-2	CARIYSLGVHTGELFF
TRBV11-2	NA	TRBJ1-1	CAIHPVGTEAFF
TRBV4-2	few	TRBJ2-3	CASSQGASGSGRSDTQYF
TRBV15	many	TRBJ1-2	CATSIPAVYGYTF
TRBV4-1	NA	TRBJ1-1	CASSQKRGVNTEAFF
TRBV19	many	TRBJ2-2	CASAEGAGELFF
TRBV4-1	NA	TRBJ1-6	CASSQDLSRLNNSPLHF
TRBV27	few	TRBJ2-1	CASSLTGQGWNEQFF
TRBV5-4	NA	TRBJ2-2	CASSLDPFGDVGELFF